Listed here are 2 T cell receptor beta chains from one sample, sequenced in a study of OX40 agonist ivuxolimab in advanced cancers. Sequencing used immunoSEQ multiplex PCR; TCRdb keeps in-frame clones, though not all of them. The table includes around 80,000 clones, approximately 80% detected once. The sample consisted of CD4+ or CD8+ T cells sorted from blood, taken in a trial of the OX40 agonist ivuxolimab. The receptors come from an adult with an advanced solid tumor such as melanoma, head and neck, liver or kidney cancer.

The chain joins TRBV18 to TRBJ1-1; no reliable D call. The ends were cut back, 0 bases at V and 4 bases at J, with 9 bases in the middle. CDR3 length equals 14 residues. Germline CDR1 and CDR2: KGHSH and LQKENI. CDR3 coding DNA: TGTGCCAGCTCACCACCGGGAGTCCCCACTGAAGCTTTCTTT. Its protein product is CASSPPGVPTEAFF.

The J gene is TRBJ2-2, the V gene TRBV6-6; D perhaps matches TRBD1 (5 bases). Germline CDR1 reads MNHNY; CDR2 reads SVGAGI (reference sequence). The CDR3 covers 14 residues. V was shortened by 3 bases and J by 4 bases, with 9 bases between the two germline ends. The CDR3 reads CASSYKGPTGELFF. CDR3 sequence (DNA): TGTGCCAGCAGTTATAAGGGGCCCACCGGGGAGCTGTTTTTT.